The 12 T cell receptor beta chains presented below share a single source sample, sequenced in a study of T cell repertoires in cytomegalovirus infection. In TCRdb, the reads were re-called with MiXCR into one record per CDR3 protein. This sample has hundreds of thousands of distinct CDR3 sequences, with approximately 31% found just once. For these receptors, no antigen is known. Sequences were derived from cultured CD8+ T cells from PBMCs, sampled from culture after CMV antigen stimulation. The receptors were gathered from a human donor in good health (CMV status not recorded). Some clones in this sample may be carry-over from other donors' samples.

V and J are TRBV28 and TRBJ2-7; TRBD1 aligns across 7 bases. V was pared by 6 bases and J by 6 bases, with 8 bases of the junction left unmatched. CDR1 and CDR2 from the germline V gene are MDHEN and SYDVKM. The CDR3 length is 13 residues. The CDR3 sequence: CASSLGQFAEQYV. DNA of the CDR3: TGTGCCAGCAGCCTGGGACAGTTCGCCGAGCAGTACGTC.

A few counts support this clonotype. The chain employs TRBV27 and TRBJ2-3; 10 positions agree with TRBD2. V was pared by 6 bases and J by 4 bases, with 1 base of the junction left unmatched. The CDR3 loop spans 13 amino acids. Germline V gene lookup returns CDR1 MNHEY and CDR2 SMNVEV (reference sequence). The CDR3 DNA reads as TGTGCCAGCAGAGCGGGGGGGGCAGATACGCAGTATTTT. Its protein product is CASRAGGADTQYF.

This chain joins TRBV11-2 and TRBJ2-1, with 11 bases fitting TRBD2. The germline V gene has CDR1 SGHAT and CDR2 FQNNGV. V shed 5 bases, J shed 4 bases, and the junction held 7 bases outside the gene matches. The CDR3 has 16 residues. The DNA for the CDR3 is TGTGCCAGCAGCCTTTCTCGACTAGCGGGGTACAATGAGCAGTTCTTC. This gives the protein CASSLSRLAGYNEQFF.

This clonotype was observed many times. The rearrangement joins TRBV7-2 to TRBJ2-5, with TRBD1 matching 8 bases. V lost 1 base to trimming and J lost 5 bases; unmatched junction nucleotides: 6. The CDR3 length is 15 residues. The V gene's germline CDR1 is SGHTA and CDR2 FQGNSA. Written as DNA, the CDR3 is TGTGCCAGCAGCTTAGTCGCAGGGGGCTGGGAGACCCAGTACTTC. Translation gives CASSLVAGGWETQYF.

The chain joins TRBV19 to TRBJ1-4; a possible D gene is TRBD1 (6 bases). V gave up 5 bases and J gave up 0 bases, with 16 bases separating them. From germline, CDR1 is LNHDA and CDR2 SQIVND (reference sequence). The CDR3 is made up of 17 amino acids. The CDR3 sequence is CASSLVDRITTNEKLFF. The DNA of the CDR3 is TGTGCCAGTAGTCTCGTCGACAGGATCACAACTAATGAAAAACTGTTTTTT. The full variable domain, its missing parts supplied by reference TRBV19 and TRBJ1-4, is DGGITQSPKYLFRKEGQNVTLSCEQNLNHDAMYWYRQDPGQGLRLIYYSQIVNDFQKGDIAEGYSVSREKKESFPLTVTSAQKNPTAFYLCASSLVDRITTNEKLFFGSGTQLSVL.

As regards this clonotype: An end of the junction does not agree with germline; a read error may underlie this. The chain has TRBV12-3 or TRBV12-4 and TRBJ1-2; 8 bases line up with TRBD1. CDR3 length: 13 residues. The CDR3 loop reads CANSPGQAYGYTF. The CDR3 DNA reads as TGTGCCAACAGTCCGGGACAGGCCTATGGCTACACCTTC.

The chain links TRBV6-5 to TRBJ2-1; D is ambiguous. The CDR3 is 11 amino acids. V lost 2 bases and J 7 bases, leaving 3 bases between the germline ends. CDR1 and CDR2 (germline): MNHEY, SVGAGI. This CDR3 reads CASSYENEQFF. In DNA, the CDR3 is TGTGCCAGCAGTTACGAAAATGAGCAGTTCTTC.

The chain couples TRBV12-5 to TRBJ2-7; D is possibly TRBD1 (6 bases). The CDR3 has 14 amino acids. Germline V gene sequence: CDR1 LGHNT, CDR2 FRNRAP. The V and J ends lost 6 bases and 0 bases respectively, with 12 bases between them. CDR3 DNA sequence: TGTGCTAGTGGGAAGGGGACACTCTCCTACGAGCAGTACTTC. This codes for CASGKGTLSYEQYF.

The chain carries TRBV12-3 or TRBV12-4 and TRBJ2-3; a possible D gene is TRBD1 (6 bases). The CDR3 is made up of 16 amino acids. Trimming cost V 3 bases and J 4 bases, with 17 bases left between them. The CDR3 region has the DNA TGTGCCAGCAGTTTCCAGCTCGAAAAGGGGGCAGATACGCAGTATTTT. Its translation: CASSFQLEKGADTQYF.

This chain links TRBV27 with TRBJ2-7; 10 bases match TRBD2. The germline V gene encodes CDR1 MNHEY and CDR2 SMNVEV (reference sequence). The CDR3 extends over 15 amino acids. V shed 1 base, J shed 5 bases, and the junction held 5 bases outside the gene matches. CDR3: CASSLYPSGGDEQYF. CDR3 sequence (DNA): TGTGCCAGCAGTTTATATCCTAGCGGGGGTGACGAGCAGTACTTC.

In regard to this clonotype: A read error may produce the germline difference seen at one junction end. The chain employs TRBV7-6 and TRBJ2-7; D possibly matches TRBD1 or TRBD2 (5 bases each). CDR1 and CDR2 from the germline V gene are SGHVS and FNYEAQ. This CDR3 is built from 13 residues. This chain's CDR3 is CANSSGGFGEQYF. In nucleotides, the CDR3 is TGTGCCAACAGCTCTGGGGGATTTGGGGAGCAGTACTTC.

In regard to this clonotype: A much larger clonotype is one base distant, so this may be a read error. V is TRBV7-6 and J is TRBJ1-1; D is uncertain. Germline V lookup: CDR1 SGHVS, CDR2 FNYEAQ. V was pared by 5 bases and J by 12 bases, with 22 bases between. The length of the CDR3 is 14 residues. The CDR3 region is CASSTAGIKRESFF. As DNA, the CDR3 is TGTGCCAGCAGCACAGCAGGAATTAAACGAGAATCTTTCTTT.